Each of the 22 T cell receptor beta chains below was sequenced from the same sample in a study of shared T cell receptors in the human thymus. Using immunoSEQ multiplex PCR, the repertoire was profiled, and TCRdb retains in-frame clones only, with some absent. The repertoire consists of approximately 580,000 clones, with more than 75% occurring once and the leading ten covering about 0.013%. This sample also appeared in a second study, on human thymus T cells.

Specimen: thymocytes. These receptors were collected from a boy younger than two with a congenital heart defect.

This clone occurred once. CDR3 sequence: CASSRTGRNTEAFF. The CDR3 bases are TGCGCCAGCAGTCGGACAGGGAGGAACACTGAAGCTTTCTTT. The chain employs TRBV10-2 and TRBJ1-1; TRBD1 agrees at 8 bases. The germline gives CDR1 WSHSY, CDR2 SAAADI. The J segment lost 1 base and the V segment lost 5 bases, leaving 3 bases of the junction unmatched. The CDR3 spans 14 residues.

V and J are TRBV27 and TRBJ2-1; D could derive from TRBD1 or TRBD2 (9 bases each). CDR1 is MNHEY and CDR2 is SMNVEV in the germline V gene (reference sequence). V lost 6 bases to trimming and J lost 4 bases, with 34 bases between them. The CDR3 consists of 21 residues. Here the CDR3 reads CASSPRRRDRDVLAGYNEQFF. DNA of the CDR3: TGTGCCAGCAGCCCCCGACGCCGGGACAGGGATGTCCTAGCGGGGTACAATGAGCAGTTCTTC.

The rearrangement links TRBV13 to TRBJ2-3; 10 bases are shared with TRBD2. Losses at the gene ends were 6 bases for V and 0 bases for J; bases not matched to a gene: 15. This CDR3 contains 19 residues. Germline V gives CDR1 PRHDT, CDR2 FYEKMQ (reference sequence). CDR3 amino acids: CASRARRTSGDPSTDTQYF. The CDR3 DNA reads as TGTGCCAGCAGGGCCCGGCGGACTAGCGGAGACCCTAGCACAGATACGCAGTATTTT.

In this sample, this clone turned up a few times. V usage is TRBV25-1 and J usage is TRBJ2-5; 12 bases match TRBD2. The ends lost 2 bases at V and 1 base at J; junction bases unmatched: 5. The CDR3 loop spans 17 amino acids. Germline loops: CDR1 MGHDK, CDR2 SYGVNS. The CDR3 nucleotides are TGTGCCAGCAGTGAAGAGGGACTAGCGGGCCTCCAAGAGACCCAGTACTTC. Translating it yields CASSEEGLAGLQETQYF.

This clone is a singleton in its sample. The chain carries TRBV6-1 and TRBJ1-5, with a tentative D call TRBD1 (6 bases). The V end lost 6 bases, the J end lost 3 bases, and 15 bases lay between the germline ends. CDR1 and CDR2 from the germline V gene are MNHNS and SASEGT. The CDR3 loop spans 15 amino acids. The CDR3 loop is CASRGATGLNQPQHF. CDR3 nucleotides: TGTGCCAGCAGGGGAGCGACAGGACTCAATCAGCCCCAGCATTTT.

This chain connects TRBV7-2 to TRBJ1-5; possibly TRBD1 for D (5 bases). Per the germline V gene, CDR1 is SGHTA and CDR2 is FQGNSA. This CDR3 has 17 residues. Trimming removed 4 bases at V and 1 base at J, with 17 bases between. The CDR3 spells CASSSWTPEGSNQPQHF. CDR3 DNA: TGTGCCAGCAGCTCCTGGACACCCGAAGGAAGCAATCAGCCCCAGCATTTT.

This clone occurred a few times. This rearrangement joins TRBV19 to TRBJ1-2; 7 positions match TRBD1. This CDR3 spans 13 amino acids. Germline-derived CDR1 and CDR2 are LNHDA and SQIVND (reference sequence). Trimming cost V 6 bases and J 3 bases; bases outside gene matches: 4. CDR3 sequence (DNA): TGTGCCAGTAGGGTAACAGGGGACTATGGCTACACCTTC. Translating gives CASRVTGDYGYTF. Full variable domain (rest looked up from reference TRBV19 and TRBJ1-2): DGGITQSPKYLFRKEGQNVTLSCEQNLNHDAMYWYRQDPGQGLRLIYYSQIVNDFQKGDIAEGYSVSREKKESFPLTVTSAQKNPTAFYLCASRVTGDYGYTFGSGTRLTVV.

The rearrangement joins TRBV4-3 to TRBJ2-1; TRBD2 agrees at 8 bases. Germline V gene sequence: CDR1 LGHNA, CDR2 YSLEER. Losses at the gene ends were 4 bases for V and 6 bases for J; bases not matched to a gene: 11. The CDR3 length is 16 residues. The CDR3 bases are TGCGCCAGCAGCCGTTCCGGGACTAGGGCCCCCAATGAGCAGTTCTTC. Translation gives CASSRSGTRAPNEQFF.

The V gene is TRBV6-1, the J gene TRBJ2-1; D is perhaps TRBD1 (5 bases). The V end lost 5 bases, the J end lost 5 bases, and 7 bases lay between the germline ends. The CDR3 length is 12 residues. Germline CDR1 MNHNS, CDR2 SASEGT. CDR3 protein: CASSRQNNEQFF. For the CDR3, the DNA is TGTGCCAGCAGTAGACAGAACAATGAGCAGTTCTTC.

The chain employs TRBV15 and TRBJ2-1, with D perhaps TRBD1 (5 bases). V lost 0 bases to trimming and J lost 2 bases, with 5 bases between them. This CDR3 region has 14 residues. CDR1 is LNHNV, CDR2 YYDKDF, per germline (reference sequence). The CDR3, as DNA: TGTGCCACCAGCAGAGACAGGGCCTACAATGAGCAGTTCTTC. Protein: CATSRDRAYNEQFF.

This chain joins TRBV19 and TRBJ1-2; D not resolved. V was trimmed by 6 bases and J by 0 bases, leaving 5 bases between them. CDR1 and CDR2 from the germline V gene are LNHDA and SQIVND (reference sequence). There are 12 residues in the CDR3. The CDR3 protein is CASRVANYGYTF. CDR3 coding DNA: TGTGCCAGTAGGGTAGCTAACTATGGCTACACCTTC.

This rearrangement joins TRBV4-1 to TRBJ2-7, with 8 positions matching TRBD1. This CDR3 is built from 15 residues. Germline V lookup: CDR1 MGHRA, CDR2 YSYEKL. The V and J ends lost 5 bases and 4 bases, in that order; junction bases with no gene match: 10. CDR3 nucleotide sequence: TGCGCCAGCAGCGTAGACGGGGACAGGAAATACGAGCAGTACTTC. Translating it yields CASSVDGDRKYEQYF.

This clone was found a few times. The chain uses TRBV7-2 and TRBJ2-2; the D gene is possibly TRBD2 (5 bases). The germline V gene encodes CDR1 SGHTA and CDR2 FQGNSA. The CDR3 totals 15 residues. V was cut by 5 bases and J by 7 bases, with 17 bases left in between. For the CDR3, the DNA is TGTGCCAGCAGCCGAGCTAGCTTCCTTGGCGGGGAGCTGTTTTTT. Residues: CASSRASFLGGELFF.

This sequence joins TRBV29-1 and TRBJ1-2, with 11 bases aligning to TRBD1. V dropped 7 bases and J dropped 4; count of bases not matched to a gene: 8. CDR1 and CDR2 from the germline V gene are SQVTM and ANQGSEA. This CDR3 comprises 14 residues. The CDR3 is CSARGQGGSYGYTF. In DNA, the CDR3 is TGCAGCGCCAGGGGACAGGGGGGAAGCTATGGCTACACCTTC.

The chain recombines TRBV4-3 with TRBJ1-1; D might be TRBD1 (5 bases). Germline loops: CDR1 LGHNA, CDR2 YSLEER. V shed 3 bases and J shed 0 bases, with 17 bases lying between them. The CDR3 is 17 amino acids. In DNA form, the CDR3 reads TGCGCCAGCAGCCACCCTCCAGACAGCGATTTGAACACTGAAGCTTTCTTT. Amino acids: CASSHPPDSDLNTEAFF.

The chain employs TRBV4-3 and TRBJ2-1, with TRBD2 matching over 12 bases. Germline assignment: CDR1 LGHNA and CDR2 YSLEER. V trimming: 4 bases; J trimming: 3 bases; junction bases outside the gene matches: 7. The CDR3 contains 17 residues. The CDR3 loop reads CASSRASGLAGYNEQFF. CDR3 in DNA: TGCGCCAGCAGCCGAGCGTCGGGACTAGCGGGCTACAATGAGCAGTTCTTC.

The chain recombines TRBV4-3 with TRBJ2-3; 8 nucleotides match TRBD1. This CDR3 region has 15 residues. After removal of 3 bases from V and 6 bases from J, the junction contained 8 bases not matched to a gene. Germline values: CDR1 LGHNA, CDR2 YSLEER. For the CDR3, the DNA is TGCGCCAGCAGCCAGGGGACAGGCCACGGGGATACGCAGTATTTT. This codes for CASSQGTGHGDTQYF.

The rearrangement joins TRBV30 to TRBJ1-2; TRBD1 agrees at 9 bases. The CDR3 loop spans 11 amino acids. CDR1 and CDR2 (germline): GTSNPN, SVGIG (reference sequence). V was pared by 5 bases and J by 8 bases, with 3 bases of the junction left unmatched. The CDR3 region has the DNA TGTGCCTGGTACGACAGGGGGGGCTACACCTTC. Protein product: CAWYDRGGYTF.

The J gene is TRBJ2-3, the V gene TRBV4-2; 9 nucleotides match TRBD1. Germline V gene lookup returns CDR1 LGHNA and CDR2 YNFKEQ. The CDR3 covers 16 residues. J was trimmed by 3 bases and V by 2 bases; bases with no gene match: 6. CDR3 DNA sequence: TGTGCCAGCAGCCAACCGGACAGGGGAGATACAGATACGCAGTATTTT. It translates to CASSQPDRGDTDTQYF.

The V gene is TRBV5-1, the J gene TRBJ2-5; 9 bases line up with TRBD1. Germline V CDR1 and CDR2: SGHRS, YFSETQ. The CDR3 is 14 amino acids. V shed 5 bases, J shed 3 bases, and the junction held 5 bases outside the gene matches. The CDR3 nucleotides read TGCGCCAGCAGTTCCCGGACAGGGGAAGAGACCCAGTACTTC. Translation: CASSSRTGEETQYF. Full variable domain (remainder filled in from reference TRBV5-1 and TRBJ2-5): KAGVTQTPRYLIKTRGQQVTLSCSPISGHRSVSWYQQTPGQGLQFLFEYFSETQRNKGNFPGRFSGRQFSNSRSEMNVSTLELGDSALYLCASSSRTGEETQYFGPGTRLLVL.

The chain is built from TRBV29-1 and TRBJ2-3, with TRBD2 matching over 8 bases. The CDR3 runs to 17 residues. Germline V lookup: CDR1 SQVTM, CDR2 ANQGSEA. V was pared by 2 bases and J by 8 bases, with 18 bases of the junction left unmatched. The CDR3 coding sequence is TGCAGCGTTGAAAGGAATCGCCGGGGGGGTACTCATTTTACGCAGTATTTT. As protein: CSVERNRRGGTHFTQYF.

The J gene is TRBJ2-3, the V gene TRBV19, with 8 bases fitting TRBD2. Germline CDR1 reads LNHDA; CDR2 reads SQIVND (reference sequence). The CDR3 is made up of 16 amino acids. V was pared by 8 bases and J by 2 bases, with 12 bases of the junction left unmatched. The CDR3 sequence: CASETIAGRTTDTQYF. The CDR3 region has the DNA TGTGCCAGTGAAACTATAGCGGGAAGGACCACAGATACGCAGTATTTT.